The 15 T cell receptor beta chains listed next were all sequenced from one sample in a study of T cell responses to AZD1222 COVID-19 vaccine. Assay: immunoSEQ multiplex PCR; the TCRdb copy retains only in-frame clones and omits some. The sample includes some 150,000 clones, 92% of them seen just once. Material: peripheral blood, obtained 28 days after the second AZD1222 dose. Receptors were obtained from an adult who received the AZD1222 COVID-19 vaccine.

This rearrangement joins TRBV11-1 to TRBJ1-4, with 7 bases aligning to TRBD1. This CDR3 contains 16 residues. CDR1 SGHAT and CDR2 FQDESV come from the germline V gene (reference sequence). V shed 2 bases and J 3 bases; nucleotides not matched to a gene: 6. For the CDR3, the DNA is TGTGCCAGCAGCTTAAAGGGGGCTTGCGCTAATGAAAAACTGTTTTTT. Protein: CASSLKGACANEKLFF.

The CDR3 DNA reads TGTGCCAGCAGTTACTCGGGTGTGGATGCCCTCTATGGCTACACCTTC. Translating it yields CASSYSGVDALYGYTF. This chain joins TRBV6-5 and TRBJ1-2; D remains unclear. Germline V gives CDR1 MNHEY, CDR2 SVGAGI. The CDR3 totals 16 residues. Between the trimmed V and J ends, which lost 0 bases and 4 bases, there was a span of 15 bases.

This clone has just one count. The chain employs TRBV7-9 and TRBJ2-3; D possibly matches TRBD1 or TRBD2 (5 bases each). There are 15 residues in the CDR3. Germline CDR1 SEHNR, CDR2 FQNEAQ (reference sequence). The germline V and J ends were trimmed by 1 base and 6 bases, with 14 bases remaining between them. The CDR3 reads CASSLVGESLDTQYF. The CDR3 coding sequence is TGTGCCAGCAGCTTAGTAGGGGAGTCCTTGGATACGCAGTATTTT.

This clone was detected only once. The V and J genes are TRBV9 and TRBJ2-3; TRBD2 aligns across 8 bases. Germline CDR1 is SGDLS and CDR2 is YYNGEE. The CDR3 loop spans 15 amino acids. V was pared by 0 bases and J by 0 bases, with 0 bases of the junction left unmatched. The CDR3, as DNA: TGTGCCAGCAGCGTAGGGACTAGCAGCACAGATACGCAGTATTTT. Translating gives CASSVGTSSTDTQYF.

The CDR3 nucleotides read TGTGCCAGCAGTTACGCCCGGGCCTACGAGCAGTACTTC. It codes for CASSYARAYEQYF. The rearrangement links TRBV6-2 or TRBV6-3 to TRBJ2-7; no reliable D call. The length of the CDR3 is 13 residues. Germline CDR1 is MNHEY and CDR2 is SVGEGT. Trimming took 2 bases from V and 2 from J, leaving 7 bases between them.

This chain uses TRBV5-5 with TRBJ1-5; D call uncertain. CDR1 and CDR2 from the germline V gene are SGHKS and YYEKEE (reference sequence). CDR3 length equals 18 residues. V was trimmed by 2 bases and J by 4 bases, leaving 22 bases between them. CDR3 nucleotides: TGTGCCAGCAGCTTCGCCCCTCCTGTAGGGCGGATTAATCAGCCCCAGCATTTT. Its translation is CASSFAPPVGRINQPQHF.

CDR3 nucleotides: TGTGCCAGCAGCCAACTTAGCGGGAGGGGTGTACACGAGCAGTACTTC. This encodes CASSQLSGRGVHEQYF. The gene calls are TRBV9 and TRBJ2-7; 11 nucleotides agree with TRBD2. CDR1 SGDLS and CDR2 YYNGEE come from the germline V gene. V was pared by 4 bases and J by 5 bases, with 11 bases of the junction left unmatched. The CDR3 covers 16 residues.

The chain combines TRBV3-1 (or the pseudogene TRBV3-2) with TRBJ2-7, with D unresolved. The germline V gene has CDR1 LGHDT and CDR2 YNNKEL (reference sequence). This CDR3 is built from 12 residues. The ends were cut back, 4 bases at V and 2 bases at J, with 6 bases in the middle. The CDR3 nucleotides read TGTGCCAGCAGCCCGACAACCTACGAGCAGTACTTC. Protein: CASSPTTYEQYF.

The rearrangement joins TRBV18 to TRBJ2-7; D possibly matches TRBD1 or TRBD2 (5 bases each). CDR3 length equals 13 residues. The germline CDR1 and CDR2 sequences are KGHSH and LQKENI. V lost 6 bases and J lost 3, with 12 bases in between. Written as DNA, the CDR3 is TGTGCCAGCTCCCCCGGGACCAACTACGAGCAGTACTTC. It is translated as CASSPGTNYEQYF.

In this sample, this clone turned up a few times. The J gene is TRBJ1-2, the V gene TRBV6-5; possible D gene TRBD1, 5 bases. Trimming shortened V by 4 bases and J by 0 bases, and 12 bases separated the two germline ends. This CDR3 is 15 amino acids long. Germline CDR1 MNHEY, CDR2 SVGAGI. The CDR3 protein is CASSLGAETNYGYTF. CDR3 DNA: TGTGCCAGCAGTTTAGGGGCAGAAACTAACTATGGCTACACCTTC.

This clone was counted a few times. The chain carries TRBV15 and TRBJ2-7, with 9 bases matching TRBD2. V dropped 1 base and J dropped 9; count of bases not matched to a gene: 10. Germline V gene sequence: CDR1 LNHNV, CDR2 YYDKDF (reference sequence). The CDR3 spans 15 residues. Here the CDR3 reads CATSRVAGGQEVQYF. In DNA form, the CDR3 reads TGTGCCACCAGCAGAGTTGCGGGAGGGCAGGAGGTGCAGTACTTC.

The CDR3 DNA reads as TGTGCCAGCAGCTGGAATACCTACGAGCAGTACTTC. Translation gives CASSWNTYEQYF. The chain couples TRBV7-8 to TRBJ2-7; D is undetermined. With 4 bases removed from V and 2 bases from J, the gap between germline ends came to 6 bases. The CDR3 is 12 amino acids. From germline, CDR1 is SGHVS and CDR2 FQNEAQ.

This clone was observed once. The V call is TRBV5-1, the J call TRBJ2-6; 11 bases are shared with TRBD2. J was trimmed by 0 bases and V by 1 base; bases with no gene match: 3. Per germline, CDR1 SGHRS and CDR2 YFSETQ. The CDR3 spans 18 residues. The CDR3 coding sequence is TGCGCCAGCAGCTTGTTTGGACTAGCGGGCTCTGGGGCCAACGTCCTGACTTTC. It specifies CASSLFGLAGSGANVLTF. Combining the CDR3 with reference TRBV5-1 and TRBJ2-6 gives the whole variable domain KAGVTQTPRYLIKTRGQQVTLSCSPISGHRSVSWYQQTPGQGLQFLFEYFSETQRNKGNFPGRFSGRQFSNSRSEMNVSTLELGDSALYLCASSLFGLAGSGANVLTFGAGSRLTVL.

V is TRBV24-1 and J is TRBJ2-1; D may be TRBD2 (6 bases). CDR1 and CDR2 from the germline V gene are KGHDR and SFDVKD. V lost 7 bases and J 0 bases, leaving 15 bases between the germline ends. This CDR3 comprises 16 residues. CDR3 coding DNA: TGTGCCACCAGACCGGGGGATGGCCGCTCCTACAATGAGCAGTTCTTC. Its translation: CATRPGDGRSYNEQFF.

This chain uses TRBV5-1 with TRBJ2-7; TRBD2 is a possible D gene (7 bases). Trimming shortened V by 4 bases and J by 2 bases, and 13 bases separated the two germline ends. This CDR3 contains 14 residues. In germline, CDR1 is SGHRS, CDR2 YFSETQ. The chain's CDR3 is CASSLGGEAYEQYF. The CDR3 DNA is TGCGCCAGCAGCCTAGGGGGGGAAGCCTACGAGCAGTACTTC.